Listed below are T cell receptor beta chains from one sample, sequenced in a study of OX40 agonist ivuxolimab in advanced cancers. Clones were sequenced by immunoSEQ multiplex PCR, and TCRdb holds only the in-frame ones, with some missing. The table lists about 66,000 clones, roughly 85% of them singletons. The specimen was CD4+ or CD8+ T cells sorted from blood, collected in a trial of the OX40 agonist ivuxolimab. The receptors originated from an adult with an advanced solid tumor such as melanoma, head and neck, liver or kidney cancer. Each CDR3 is given with its conserved first and last residue. A D gene is named only where the DNA matches it firmly. Rows give clone size only sometimes, using once, few, many, or a class for an expanded clone.

clone size,V gene,D gene,J gene,CDR3 DNA,CDR3 protein
-,TRBV5-1,TRBD2,TRBJ2-5,TGCGCCAGCAGCCTTTCGGGAGGGACTCAAGAGACCCAGTACTTC,CASSLSGGTQETQYF
-,TRBV5-1,-,TRBJ2-5,TGCGCCAGCAGCTTACAAGAGACCCAGTACTTC,CASSLQETQYF
-,TRBV2,TRBD2,TRBJ2-5,TGTGCCAGCAGCCAAAGTCACGTTTCGGGGGGGAGAGAGACCCAGTACTTC,CASSQSHVSGGRETQYF
-,TRBV5-1,-,TRBJ2-7,TGCGCCAGCAGCCCCGACCAGCGAACCGAGCAGTACTTC,CASSPDQRTEQYF
-,TRBV6-5,-,TRBJ2-5,TGTGCCAGCAGTTACCCGGGCCTAGAGACCCAGTACTTC,CASSYPGLETQYF
-,TRBV28,-,TRBJ1-2,TGTGCCAGCAGTACAGGGCCCCTTAACTACACCTTC,CASSTGPLNYTF
few,TRBV30,-,TRBJ1-1,TGTGCCTGGAGCCGCGCAGGGGTTGTCACTGAAGCTTTCTTT,CAWSRAGVVTEAFF
-,TRBV29-1,TRBD2,TRBJ2-5,TGCAGCGTTGACGGGACTAGCGGGGGGGCCCAAGAGACCCAGTACTTC,CSVDGTSGGAQETQYF
-,TRBV9,TRBD2,TRBJ2-5,TGTGCCAGCAGCGTAGTGACTAGCGGGAGGTTCGAGACCCAGTACTTC,CASSVVTSGRFETQYF
-,TRBV27,-,TRBJ1-1,TGTGCCAGCAGTAGAACCTGGGGAACTGAAGCTTTCTTT,CASSRTWGTEAFF
few,TRBV9,TRBD1,TRBJ2-5,TGTGCCAGCAGCGCGCAGGGGGCAGAGACCCAGTACTTC,CASSAQGAETQYF
few,TRBV2,TRBD1,TRBJ1-1,TGTGCCAGCAGCGACAGGGGTAGGACTGAAGCTTTCTTT,CASSDRGRTEAFF
-,TRBV10-1,-,TRBJ2-7,TGCGCCAGCAGTGAGGATCCACTAAGCTACGAGCAGTACTTC,CASSEDPLSYEQYF
-,TRBV10-3,-,TRBJ1-6,TGTGCCATCAGAAGAGACGGCCAATCTTCACCCCTCCACTTT,CAIRRDGQSSPLHF
once,TRBV11-2,-,TRBJ2-7,TGTGCCAGCAGCCTTTCGGACAGAACCTACGAGCAGTACTTC,CASSLSDRTYEQYF
once,TRBV4-1,TRBD2,TRBJ2-3,TGCGCCAGCAGCCTTACAGGGACTAGCGTCGGGGATACGCAGTATTTT,CASSLTGTSVGDTQYF
-,TRBV7-9,TRBD2,TRBJ2-7,TGTGCCAGCAGCTTACAAACGCGGGAGAACCACGAGCAGTACTTC,CASSLQTRENHEQYF
-,TRBV5-1,-,TRBJ2-2,TGCGCCAGCAGCTTTAGTATCACCGGGGAGCTGTTTTTT,CASSFSITGELFF
few,TRBV6-1,-,TRBJ1-2,TGTGCCAGCAGTGAAGCGCTTGGGGGGCGTAGGAGTGGCTACACCTTC,CASSEALGGRRSGYTF
-,TRBV11-2,TRBD1,TRBJ1-1,TGTGCCAGCAGCCCAGGACAGGGGAACACTGAAGCTTTCTTT,CASSPGQGNTEAFF
-,TRBV5-6,-,TRBJ1-1,TGTGCCAGCAGCTCCAATCAGGGGTGGGTTACTGAAGCTTTCTTT,CASSSNQGWVTEAFF
once,TRBV30,-,TRBJ2-1,TGTGCCTGGGGAGGGAGGACCGATGAGCAGTTCTTC,CAWGGRTDEQFF
-,TRBV9,TRBD1,TRBJ1-5,TGTGCCAGCAGCTTTACAGGGGATCAGCCCCAGCATTTT,CASSFTGDQPQHF
-,TRBV7-6,-,TRBJ2-3,TGTGCCAGCAGCTTACGTGGGGACACAGATACGCAGTATTTT,CASSLRGDTDTQYF
-,TRBV28,-,TRBJ1-1,TGTGCCAGCCGGGACCGGTTGAACACTGAAGCTTTCTTT,CASRDRLNTEAFF
-,TRBV30,-,TRBJ1-2,TGTGCCTGGAGTGTTGGAGGTGGCTACACCTTC,CAWSVGGGYTF
-,TRBV28,-,TRBJ2-2,TGTGCCAGCAGTTTTGGCCAATACACCGGGGAGCTGTTTTTT,CASSFGQYTGELFF
-,TRBV19,TRBD1,TRBJ1-5,TGTGCCAGTAGTATAGAACCCCCGGGACAGGGGCGCACCAATCAGCCCCAGCATTTT,CASSIEPPGQGRTNQPQHF
-,TRBV5-4,-,TRBJ2-4,TGTGCCAGCAGCCTGGCTCCAGGGGCACTGGCCAAAAACATTCAGTACTTC,CASSLAPGALAKNIQYF
-,TRBV5-1,-,TRBJ2-5,TGCGCCAGCAGCTTGCGAGAGGAGACCCAGTACTTC,CASSLREETQYF
-,TRBV2,-,TRBJ1-6,TGTGCCAGCAGTGCCTTCGAGGGTTCACCCCTCCACTTT,CASSAFEGSPLHF
-,TRBV2,-,TRBJ1-4,TGTGCCAGCAGTGGCCCCCCAATTTTGCCAATGACAGATTTGTCCGCAACTAATGAAAAACTGTTTTTT,CASSGPPILPMTDLSATNEKLFF
once,TRBV9,-,TRBJ2-5,TGTGCCAGCACTTCAGGGATATTACAAGAGACCCAGTACTTC,CASTSGILQETQYF
-,TRBV7-3,TRBD2,TRBJ2-1,TGTGCCAGCAGCTTAATAGGCACTAGCGGGAGTGGTAGGCAGTTCTTC,CASSLIGTSGSGRQFF
-,TRBV5-4,-,TRBJ1-4,TGTGCCAGCAGCAAGGACGGTAATGAAAAACTGTTTTTT,CASSKDGNEKLFF
-,TRBV5-1,-,TRBJ1-1,TGCGCCAGCAGCTTGGGCGCCTCCGCCCAGAACACTGAAGCTTTCTTT,CASSLGASAQNTEAFF
-,TRBV10-3,-,TRBJ2-2,TGTGCCATCAGGGATACCGGGGAGCTGTTTTTT,CAIRDTGELFF
-,TRBV7-3,TRBD2,TRBJ2-7,TGTGCCAGCAGCTTACAGGCGGGGGGCCCCTACGAGCAGTACTTC,CASSLQAGGPYEQYF
-,TRBV4-2,-,TRBJ2-1,TGTGCCAGCAGTCCCACATTGTCGTACAATGAGCAGTTCTTC,CASSPTLSYNEQFF
once,TRBV19,-,TRBJ1-6,TGTGCCAGTAGAGAACTTAGCTCCTATAATTCACCCCTCCACTTT,CASRELSSYNSPLHF
-,TRBV5-1,-,TRBJ2-1,TGCGCCAGCAGCTTGGTCGACCGCTCCTACAATGAGCAGTTCTTC,CASSLVDRSYNEQFF
once,TRBV19,TRBD2,TRBJ2-1,TGTGCCAGTAGACGTCAGTGGGGGGGGTCCTACAATGAGCAGTTCTTC,CASRRQWGGSYNEQFF
-,TRBV10-3,-,TRBJ1-1,TGTGCCATCAAAAACCCCGGGCCTTTGAACACTGAAGCTTTCTTT,CAIKNPGPLNTEAFF
-,TRBV27,-,TRBJ2-7,TGTGCCAGTAGGGGGGCTGGTTCCTACGAGCAGTACTTC,CASRGAGSYEQYF
-,TRBV5-5,-,TRBJ2-1,TGTGCCAGCAGCTTGGACAGGGCACCTTACAATGAGCAGTTCTTC,CASSLDRAPYNEQFF
-,TRBV6-1,TRBD1,TRBJ2-7,TGTGCCAGCAGTCAAGACAGGGGGGAGAAGCAGTACTTC,CASSQDRGEKQYF
-,TRBV2,-,TRBJ1-5,TGTGCCAGCCGGGGGGACAATCAGCCCCAGCATTTT,CASRGDNQPQHF
-,TRBV5-1,-,TRBJ2-3,TGCGCCAGCACCCACACCAGCACAGATACGCAGTATTTT,CASTHTSTDTQYF
-,TRBV5-1,-,TRBJ2-3,TGCGCCAGCAGCTTGGTCGGGCAGGGAGGTACAGATACGCAGTATTTT,CASSLVGQGGTDTQYF
-,TRBV6-5,-,TRBJ2-1,TGTGCCAGCAGTTGGGGCAATGAGCAGTTCTTC,CASSWGNEQFF
-,TRBV2,-,TRBJ2-6,TGTGCCAGCAGTGGCGACTCTGGGGCCAACGTCCTGACTTTC,CASSGDSGANVLTF
-,TRBV2,TRBD2,TRBJ2-1,TGTGCCAGCAGCTCCGGGACTAGTTCAGCTGAGCAGTTCTTC,CASSSGTSSAEQFF